These 6 T cell receptor beta chains were all obtained from the same sample, sequenced in a study of a mutant IDH1 vaccine in newly diagnosed glioma. No cognate antigen is known for these TCRs. The time point is: week 11, during vaccination. Every vaccine dose comprised 300 ug of mutant IDH1 20-mer peptide plus topical imiquimod. TCRdb's copy holds only in-frame clones and misses some; the assay was immunoSEQ multiplex PCR. The sample carries roughly 60,000 clones, approximately 80% recorded once. This material consisted of PBMCs, taken from a glioma patient whose treatment included an IDH1 peptide vaccine. The receptor source for this set is a man aged 25-40 years with glioma.

This chain connects TRBV28 to TRBJ2-7; TRBD2 agrees at 9 bases. This CDR3 is built from 14 residues. V lost 8 bases, J lost 3 bases, and 8 bases stayed unmatched. Looked up from germline, CDR1 is MDHEN and CDR2 is SYDVKM. CDR3 coding DNA: TGTGCCAGCCTCGGACTAGCGCCCATCTACGAGCAGTACTTC. This encodes CASLGLAPIYEQYF. The whole variable domain, filled in from reference TRBV28 and TRBJ2-7, reads DVKVTQSSRYLVKRTGEKVFLECVQDMDHENMFWYRQDPGLGLRLIYFSYDVKMKEKGDIPEGYSVSREKKERFSLILESASTNQTSMYLCASLGLAPIYEQYFGPGTRLTVT.

A single count supports this clone. The J gene is TRBJ2-5, the V gene TRBV2; D is undetermined. The ends were cut back, 10 bases at V and 13 bases at J, with 16 bases in the middle. The length of the CDR3 is 10 residues. Germline lookup yields CDR1 SNHLY and CDR2 FYNNEI. This chain's CDR3 is CATKAFEAYF. The CDR3, as DNA: TGTGCCACCAAGGCCTTTGAGGCGTACTTC.

The chain carries TRBV2 and TRBJ2-3; D tentatively fits TRBD1 or TRBD2 (5 bases each). Per germline, CDR1 SNHLY and CDR2 FYNNEI. Trimming stripped 8 bases from V and 2 bases from J, with 17 bases between. The CDR3 is 15 amino acids. For the CDR3, the DNA is TGTGCCAGCCCACTTGAGCCGGGACCCACAGATACGCAGTATTTT. This sequence encodes CASPLEPGPTDTQYF. The full variable domain, in which reference TRBV2 and TRBJ2-3 provide the parts outside the CDR3, is EPEVTQTPSHQVTQMGQEVILRCVPISNHLYFYWYRQILGQKVEFLVSFYNNEISEKSEIFDDQFSVERPDGSNFTLKIRSTKLEDSAMYFCASPLEPGPTDTQYFGPGTRLTVL.

The rearrangement uses TRBV5-4 and TRBJ2-5; D not resolved. The J call may not be correct, given that the DNA end is closer to TRBJ2-7. The CDR3 extends over 14 amino acids. Germline CDR1 reads SGHNT; CDR2 reads YYREEE (reference sequence). The CDR3 sequence: CASSLDGVGHEQYF. In nucleotides, the CDR3 is TGTGCCAGCAGCTTGGATGGGGTTGGTCACGAGCAGTACTTC.

The chain recombines TRBV4-3 with TRBJ2-3, with TRBD2 as a possible D gene (6 bases). The V gene lost 0 bases and the J gene lost 5 bases, with 18 bases spanning the gap. In germline, CDR1 is LGHNA, CDR2 YSLEER. The CDR3 runs 17 residues. CDR3 DNA: TGCGCCAGCAGCCAAGACCCGACGGGGGTGGAGGGAGATACGCAGTATTTT. Protein: CASSQDPTGVEGDTQYF.

The table lists this clone with a count of one. V usage is TRBV4-1 and J usage is TRBJ2-3; D is unresolved. Germline CDR1 is MGHRA and CDR2 is YSYEKL. Trimming shortened V by 2 bases and J by 4 bases, and 7 bases separated the two germline ends. This CDR3 has 13 residues. CDR3 coding DNA: TGCGCCAGCAGCCAAAAAGGGTCAGATACGCAGTATTTT. Its protein is CASSQKGSDTQYF.